Described below is a single T cell receptor beta chain sequence and its context. Antigen unknown. This sample's time point: week 11, during vaccination. Vaccine doses each comprised 300 ug of mutant IDH1 20-mer peptide, with topical imiquimod. The data derive from a study of a mutant IDH1 vaccine in newly diagnosed glioma. Study details: In weeks 1, 3, 5, 7, 11, 15, 19 and 23, patients were immunized, eight times in all. Vaccines were first given 4-6 weeks after radiotherapy alone, or with temozolomide cycles. Earlier care involved radiotherapy, temozolomide, or both, and the majority received both. Overall study findings and caveats: Patients mounted vaccine-induced immune responses in 93.3% of cases.

This CDR3 spans 14 amino acids. Trimming cost V 0 bases and J 4 bases, with 12 bases left between them. Germline V lookup: CDR1 GTSNPN, CDR2 SVGIG (reference sequence). Libraries were prepared by immunoSEQ multiplex PCR; TCRdb keeps only in-frame clonotypes and omits some of them. The sample consists of about 120,000 clones, 80% of them appearing once. The material sequenced was PBMCs, taken from a glioma patient whose treatment included an IDH1 peptide vaccine. V is TRBV30 and J is TRBJ1-2; D perhaps matches TRBD1 (6 bases). The receptor's source is a man aged 35-49 years with glioma. DNA for the CDR3: TGTGCCTGGAGTGTACGGGGGGCGGGCTATGGCTACACCTTC. As protein: CAWSVRGAGYGYTF.